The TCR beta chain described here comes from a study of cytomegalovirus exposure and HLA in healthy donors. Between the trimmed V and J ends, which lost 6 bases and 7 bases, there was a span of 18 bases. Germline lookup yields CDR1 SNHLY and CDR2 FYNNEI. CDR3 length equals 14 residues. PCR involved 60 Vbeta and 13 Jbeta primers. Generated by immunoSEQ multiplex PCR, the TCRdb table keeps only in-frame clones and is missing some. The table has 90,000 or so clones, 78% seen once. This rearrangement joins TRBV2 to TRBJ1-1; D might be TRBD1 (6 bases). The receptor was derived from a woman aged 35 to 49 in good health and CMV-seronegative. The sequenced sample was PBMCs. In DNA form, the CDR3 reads TGTGCCAGCAGCAAACTTCGAACAGGGAGTGAAGCTTTCTTT. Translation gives CASSKLRTGSEAFF.